This note documents a single TCR beta chain sequence. TCRdb's table, derived via immunoSEQ multiplex PCR, lists solely in-frame clones and lacks some. Of more than 80,000 clones in the sample, about 89% were seen once. This entry belongs to a study of OX40 agonist ivuxolimab in advanced cancers. Study-level information: Antecedent anti-PD-1, anti-PD-L1 or anti-CTLA-4 therapy was permissible, with under 50% having received some. Partial responses were achieved by three patients: one hepatocellular carcinoma, two cutaneous melanoma.

Per germline, CDR1 MNHEY and CDR2 SVGAGI. The V segment lost 10 bases and the J segment 6 bases; nucleotides outside the gene matches: 8. The length of the CDR3 is 12 residues. The sequence came from an adult with an advanced solid tumor such as melanoma, head and neck, liver or kidney cancer. The gene calls are TRBV6-5 and TRBJ2-7, with TRBD2 matching over 8 bases. The sequences come from CD4+ or CD8+ T cells sorted from blood, collected in a trial of the OX40 agonist ivuxolimab. CDR3 coding DNA: TGTGCCACCAGGGCGGGGGGCGGCGAGCAGTACTTC. Amino acids: CATRAGGGEQYF.